The present T cell receptor beta chain was sequenced within a study of shared clonotypes between healthy human individuals. Study-wide results and limits: Donor clonotype sharing was expected to depend on sequencing depth.

As for this clone: The antigen is not known.

The data were produced by immunoSEQ multiplex PCR, yet TCRdb's version contains in-frame clones alone and is incomplete. The sample lists roughly 500,000 clones; about 79% were seen once. The sequence derives from a middle-aged woman in good health. Some clones in this sample may be carry-over from other donors' samples. The sample comprised PBMCs.

Written as DNA, the CDR3 is TGTGCCAGCAGGTGGACAGGGGGCCATGGCTACACCTTC. This sequence encodes CASRWTGGHGYTF. This sequence joins TRBV6-6 and TRBJ1-2; 11 nucleotides match TRBD1. V lost 6 bases, J lost 6 bases, and 3 bases stayed unmatched. CDR3 size: 13 residues. The germline V gene encodes CDR1 MNHNY and CDR2 SVGAGI (reference sequence).